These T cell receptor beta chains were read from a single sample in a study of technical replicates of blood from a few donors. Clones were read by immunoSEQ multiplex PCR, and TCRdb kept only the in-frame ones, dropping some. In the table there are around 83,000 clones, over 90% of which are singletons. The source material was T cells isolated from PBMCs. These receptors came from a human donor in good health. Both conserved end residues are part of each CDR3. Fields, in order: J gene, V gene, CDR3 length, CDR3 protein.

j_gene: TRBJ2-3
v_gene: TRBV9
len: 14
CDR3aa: CASSVSGRTDTQYF

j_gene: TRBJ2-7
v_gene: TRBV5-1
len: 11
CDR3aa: CASGVSYEQYF

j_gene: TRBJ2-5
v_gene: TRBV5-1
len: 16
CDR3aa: CASSSLLAGRTKTQYF

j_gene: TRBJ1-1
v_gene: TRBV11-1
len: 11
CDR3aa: CASSSLNRAFF

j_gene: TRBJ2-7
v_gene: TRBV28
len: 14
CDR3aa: CASSVGTSGVKGDF

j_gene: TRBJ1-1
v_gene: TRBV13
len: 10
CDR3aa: CASSYVEAFF

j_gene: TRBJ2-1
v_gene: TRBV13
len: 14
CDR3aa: CASSSGGRGNEQFF

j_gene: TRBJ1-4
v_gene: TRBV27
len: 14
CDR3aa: CASSLTGSNEKLFF

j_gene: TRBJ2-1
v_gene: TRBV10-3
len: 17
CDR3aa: CAISDHISGRHYNEQFF

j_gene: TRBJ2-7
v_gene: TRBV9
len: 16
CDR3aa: CASSVDPGTSKYEQYF

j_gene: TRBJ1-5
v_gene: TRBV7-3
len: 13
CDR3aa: CASSLSSNQPQHF

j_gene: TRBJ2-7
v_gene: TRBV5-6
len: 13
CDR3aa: CASILMGGYEQYF

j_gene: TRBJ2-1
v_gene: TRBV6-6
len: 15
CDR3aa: CASSVDRDFYNEQFF

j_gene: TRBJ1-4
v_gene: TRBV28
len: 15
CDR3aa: CASSDAGTDNEKLFF

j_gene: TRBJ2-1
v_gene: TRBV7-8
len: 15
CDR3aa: CASSLGSSVYNEQFF

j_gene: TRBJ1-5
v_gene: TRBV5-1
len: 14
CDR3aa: CASSPTGGNQPQHF

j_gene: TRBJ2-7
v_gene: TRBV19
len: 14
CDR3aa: CASSSIAGGYEQYF

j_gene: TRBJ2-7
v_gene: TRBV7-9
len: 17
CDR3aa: CASSLGSGSGLRYEQYF

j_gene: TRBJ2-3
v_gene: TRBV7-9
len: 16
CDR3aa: CASSLGRGRELDTQYF

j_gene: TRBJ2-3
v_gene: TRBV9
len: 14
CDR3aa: CASSVDSFTDTQYF

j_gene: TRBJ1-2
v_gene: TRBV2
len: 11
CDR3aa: CASNEGQGYTF

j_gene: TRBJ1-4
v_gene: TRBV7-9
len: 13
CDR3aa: CASSLLRDEKLFF

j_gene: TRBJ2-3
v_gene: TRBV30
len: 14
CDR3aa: CAWSITSSKDTQYF

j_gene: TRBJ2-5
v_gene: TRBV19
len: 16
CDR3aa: CASSLTRDRGLETQYF

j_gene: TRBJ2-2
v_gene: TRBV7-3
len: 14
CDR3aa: CASSLYFDTGELFF

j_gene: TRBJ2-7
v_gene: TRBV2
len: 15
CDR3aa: CASSSTSGYTYEQYF

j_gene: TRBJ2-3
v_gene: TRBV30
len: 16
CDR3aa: CAWISGTSVYTDTQYF

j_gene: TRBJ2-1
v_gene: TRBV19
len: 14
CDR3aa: CASQAGGSYNEQFF

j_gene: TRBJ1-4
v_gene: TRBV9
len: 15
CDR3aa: CASSPYPGMREKLFF

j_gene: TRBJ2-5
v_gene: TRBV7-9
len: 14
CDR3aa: CASSRGQGIETQYF

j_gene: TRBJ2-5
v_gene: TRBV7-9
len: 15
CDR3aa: CASSLGSTHQETQYF

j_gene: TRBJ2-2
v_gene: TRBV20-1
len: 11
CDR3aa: CSAGRNGELFF

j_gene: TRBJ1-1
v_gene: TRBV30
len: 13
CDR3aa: CAWTGAMNTEAFF

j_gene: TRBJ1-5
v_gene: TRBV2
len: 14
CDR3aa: CASSPGTGGRPQHF

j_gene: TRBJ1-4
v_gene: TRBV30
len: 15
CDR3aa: CAWSRGEGTNEKLFF

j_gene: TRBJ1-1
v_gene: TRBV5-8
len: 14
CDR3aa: CASSLWGRNTEAFF

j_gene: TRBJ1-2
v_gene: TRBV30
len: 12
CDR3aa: CAWKVGPYGYTF

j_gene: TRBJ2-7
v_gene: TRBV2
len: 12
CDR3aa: CASTSFTYEQYF

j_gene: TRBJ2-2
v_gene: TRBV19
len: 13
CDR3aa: CAMGGANRGELFF

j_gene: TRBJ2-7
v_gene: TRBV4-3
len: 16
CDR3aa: CASSQDAGGLPYEQYF

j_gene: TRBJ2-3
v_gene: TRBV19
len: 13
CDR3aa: CASSPGKGGTQYF

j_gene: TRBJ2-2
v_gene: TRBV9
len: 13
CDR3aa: CASSVTGAGELFF

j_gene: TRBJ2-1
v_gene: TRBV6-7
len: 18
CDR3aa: CASSYLGASGRVMNEQFF

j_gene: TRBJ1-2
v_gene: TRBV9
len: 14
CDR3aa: CASSVDGTHYGYTF

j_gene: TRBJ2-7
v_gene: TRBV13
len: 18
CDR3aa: CASSSAGTSGRVAYEQYF

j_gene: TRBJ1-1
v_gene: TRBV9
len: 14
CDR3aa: CASSYGTGQGGAFF

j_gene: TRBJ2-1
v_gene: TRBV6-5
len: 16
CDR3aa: CASSYFDRGEENEQFF

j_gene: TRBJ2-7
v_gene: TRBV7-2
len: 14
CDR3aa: CASSGRDSSYEQYF

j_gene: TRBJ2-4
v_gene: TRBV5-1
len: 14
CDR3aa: CASSLALAKNIQYF

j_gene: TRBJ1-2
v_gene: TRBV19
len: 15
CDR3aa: CASSILGGYIDGYTF

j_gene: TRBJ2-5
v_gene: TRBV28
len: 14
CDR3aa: CASSEGQIQETQYF

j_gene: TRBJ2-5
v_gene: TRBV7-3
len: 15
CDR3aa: CASSQGLAGKETQYF

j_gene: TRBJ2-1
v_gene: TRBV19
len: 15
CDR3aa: CASNPGTSGRYEQFF